This T cell receptor (beta chain) was retrieved from a study of CD4 T cells in relation to SARS-CoV-2 and coronaviruses. Whole-study results and caveats: Samples before the pandemic and after infection were not matched within any donor.

The unexposed donors gave CD4+ T cells in 2011-2018, prior to COVID-19. Naive and memory CD4+ T cells came from enriched cryopreserved PBMCs. As for this clone: Antigen specificity is unknown.

TCRdb's copy holds only in-frame clones and misses some; the assay was immunoSEQ multiplex PCR. The sample consists of about 68,000 clones, approximately 95% of them appearing once. The CDR3 has 16 residues. Germline CDR1 reads SGDLS; CDR2 reads YYNGEE. V gave up 0 bases and J gave up 1 base; unmatched junction bases: 3. The source is a human donor in good health. The chain recombines TRBV9 with TRBJ1-3; 8 bases are shared with TRBD1. The sequencing sample was made of naive CD4+ T cells from PBMCs. As to subset: naive CD4+ T cells isolated by negative enrichment. This CDR3 is CASSVEQGASGNTIYF. CDR3 DNA: TGTGCCAGCAGCGTAGAGCAGGGGGCTTCTGGAAACACCATATATTTT.